This T cell receptor beta chain was sequenced in a study of blood T cells in healthy people across ages. The study, taken as a whole, reports: The study found TCR beta diversity correlated strongly with naive T cell percentage. Compared with aged donors, long-lived donors showed fewer expanded clones, suggesting selection.

The CDR3 is made up of 15 amino acids. Trimming took 6 bases from V and 2 from J, leaving 17 bases between them. Germline V gene lookup returns CDR1 MNHEY and CDR2 SVGEGT. Combining a sample-barcoded 5' primer with a J-beta primer mix, a second PCR ran for roughly 7 to 12 cycles. Every single cDNA molecule received a tag from a template-switch adaptor with 12 random nucleotides. Each CDR3 protein is one row after TCRdb ran MiXCR on the 5' RACE reads. The table includes about 1,500,000 distinct CDR3 sequences, under 30% detected once. Details on this clonotype: Its antigen remains unidentified.

With each sample, at least 5.5 micrograms of total RNA were extracted. This TCR was recovered from a woman in her thirties in good health. The chain joins TRBV6-2 or TRBV6-3 to TRBJ2-7, with a weak D call TRBD2 (7 bases). Sequencing used blood. DNA of the CDR3: TGTGCCAGCAGCTCCCGGGGGGCGGGGACCTACGAGCAGTACTTC. Protein sequence: CASSSRGAGTYEQYF.